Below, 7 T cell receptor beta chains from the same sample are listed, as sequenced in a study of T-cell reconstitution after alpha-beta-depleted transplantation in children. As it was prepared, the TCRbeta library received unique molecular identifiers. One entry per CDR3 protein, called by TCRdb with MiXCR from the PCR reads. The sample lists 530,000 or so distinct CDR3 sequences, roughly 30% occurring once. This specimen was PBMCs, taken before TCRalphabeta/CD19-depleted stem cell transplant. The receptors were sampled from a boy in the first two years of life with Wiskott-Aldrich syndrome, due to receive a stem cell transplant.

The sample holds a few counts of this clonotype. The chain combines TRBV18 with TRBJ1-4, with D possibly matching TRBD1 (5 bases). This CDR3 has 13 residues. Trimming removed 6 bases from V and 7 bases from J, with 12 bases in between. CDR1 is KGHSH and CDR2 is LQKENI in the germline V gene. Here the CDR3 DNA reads TGTGCCAGCTCGCCCAAGCAGGGTGAAAAACTGTTTTTT. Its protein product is CASSPKQGEKLFF.

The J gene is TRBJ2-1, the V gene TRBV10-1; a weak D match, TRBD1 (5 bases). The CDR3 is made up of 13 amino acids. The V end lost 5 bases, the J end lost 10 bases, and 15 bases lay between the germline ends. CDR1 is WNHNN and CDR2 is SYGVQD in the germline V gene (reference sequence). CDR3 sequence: CASSYKGGQEQFF. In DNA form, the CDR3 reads TGCGCCAGCAGTTACAAGGGTGGACAAGAGCAGTTCTTC.

This CDR3 is CASLGPGLNSPLHF. In DNA form, the CDR3 reads TGTGCCAGCTTAGGGCCGGGCCTTAATTCACCCCTCCACTTT. The chain is built from TRBV7-2 and TRBJ1-6; D remains ambiguous. Germline V gives CDR1 SGHTA, CDR2 FQGNSA. There are 14 residues in the CDR3. Trimming cost V 8 bases and J 6 bases, with 14 bases left between them.

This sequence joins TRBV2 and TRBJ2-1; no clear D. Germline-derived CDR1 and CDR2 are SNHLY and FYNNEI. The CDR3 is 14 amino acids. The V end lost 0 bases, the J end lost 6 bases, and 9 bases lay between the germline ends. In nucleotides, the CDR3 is TGTGCCAGCAGTGAAGCTGGTTTTGGCAATGAGCAGTTCTTC. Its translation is CASSEAGFGNEQFF.

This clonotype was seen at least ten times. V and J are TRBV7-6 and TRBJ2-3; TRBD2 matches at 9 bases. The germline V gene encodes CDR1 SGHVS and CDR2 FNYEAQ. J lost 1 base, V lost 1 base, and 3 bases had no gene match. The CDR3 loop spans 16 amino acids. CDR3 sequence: CASSLGPSGGTDTQYF. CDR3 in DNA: TGTGCCAGCAGCTTAGGACCTAGCGGGGGCACAGATACGCAGTATTTT.

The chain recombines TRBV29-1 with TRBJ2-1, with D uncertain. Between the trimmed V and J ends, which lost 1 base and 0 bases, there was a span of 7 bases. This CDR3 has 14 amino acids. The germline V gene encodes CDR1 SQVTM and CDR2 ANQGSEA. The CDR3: CSVEASFSYNEQFF. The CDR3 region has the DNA TGCAGCGTTGAAGCGAGCTTCTCCTACAATGAGCAGTTCTTC.

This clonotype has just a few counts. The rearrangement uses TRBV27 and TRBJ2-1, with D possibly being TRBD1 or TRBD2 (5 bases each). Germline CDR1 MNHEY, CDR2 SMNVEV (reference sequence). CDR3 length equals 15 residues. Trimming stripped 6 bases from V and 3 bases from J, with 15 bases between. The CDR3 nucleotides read TGTGCCAGCAGAGGGGTGGGGACGCGCTACAATGAGCAGTTCTTC. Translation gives CASRGVGTRYNEQFF.